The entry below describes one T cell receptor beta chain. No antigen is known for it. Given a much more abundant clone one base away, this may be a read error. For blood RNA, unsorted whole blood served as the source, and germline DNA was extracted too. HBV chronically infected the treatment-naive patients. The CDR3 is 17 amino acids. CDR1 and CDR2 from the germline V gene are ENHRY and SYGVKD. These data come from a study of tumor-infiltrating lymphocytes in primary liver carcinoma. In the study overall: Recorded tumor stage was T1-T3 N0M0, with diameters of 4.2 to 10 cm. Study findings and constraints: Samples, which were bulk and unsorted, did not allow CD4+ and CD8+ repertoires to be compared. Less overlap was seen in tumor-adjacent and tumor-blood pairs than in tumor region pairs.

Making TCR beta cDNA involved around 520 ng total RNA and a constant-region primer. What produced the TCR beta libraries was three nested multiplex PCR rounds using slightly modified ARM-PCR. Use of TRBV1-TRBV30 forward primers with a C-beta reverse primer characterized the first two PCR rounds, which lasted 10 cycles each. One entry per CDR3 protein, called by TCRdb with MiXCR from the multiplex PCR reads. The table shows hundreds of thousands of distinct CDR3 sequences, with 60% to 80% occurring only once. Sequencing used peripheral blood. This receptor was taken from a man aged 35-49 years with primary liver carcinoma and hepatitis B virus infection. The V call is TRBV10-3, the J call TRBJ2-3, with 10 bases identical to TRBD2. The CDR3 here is CAISGPGLASSTDMQYF. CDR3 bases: TGTGCCATCAGTGGGCCGGGACTAGCGTCTAGCACAGATATGCAGTATTTT.